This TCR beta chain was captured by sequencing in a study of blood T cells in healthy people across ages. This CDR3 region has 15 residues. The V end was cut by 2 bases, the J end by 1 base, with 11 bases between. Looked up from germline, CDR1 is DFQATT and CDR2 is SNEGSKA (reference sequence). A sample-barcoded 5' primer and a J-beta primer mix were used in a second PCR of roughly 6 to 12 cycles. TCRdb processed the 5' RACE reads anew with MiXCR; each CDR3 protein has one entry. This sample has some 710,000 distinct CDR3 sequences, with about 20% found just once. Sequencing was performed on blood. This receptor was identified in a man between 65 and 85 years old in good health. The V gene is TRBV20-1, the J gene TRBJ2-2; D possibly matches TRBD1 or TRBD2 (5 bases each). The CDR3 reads CSARRGPMNTGELFF. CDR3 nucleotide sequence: TGCAGTGCTAGAAGGGGACCGATGAACACCGGGGAGCTGTTTTTT.